A selection of T cell receptor beta chains follows, all from one sample in a study of blood T cell repertoires in COVID-19. Assay used: immunoSEQ multiplex PCR; TCRdb lists only in-frame clones, some missing. In the table there are 300,000 or so clones, about 86% of which are singletons. Sequencing was carried out using PBMCs or T cells enriched from blood (not recorded which). The receptors derive from a woman aged 40-49 years with acute COVID-19. CDR3s leave out the opening cysteine and the closing phenylalanine or tryptophan.

V gene: TRBV18
CDR3 protein: ASSPKGGTNTEAF

V gene: TRBV3-1/TRBV3-2
CDR3 protein: ASSLTGNPPYEQY

V gene: TRBV6-5
CDR3 protein: ASSRGFTEAF

V gene: TRBV4-3
CDR3 protein: ASSQGVQGDYGYT

V gene: TRBV15
CDR3 protein: ATSRVSRDNTEAF

V gene: TRBV9
CDR3 protein: ASSVVPPGGRGPRGPYEQY

V gene: TRBV19
CDR3 protein: ASSPYTDRVNQPQH

V gene: TRBV27
CDR3 protein: ASSLQANSYNSPLH

V gene: TRBV28
CDR3 protein: ASKIAGATDTQY

V gene: TRBV14
CDR3 protein: ASSQAGGRGNTIY

V gene: TRBV4-1
CDR3 protein: ASSQPRTGTKDGYT

V gene: TRBV12-3/TRBV12-4
CDR3 protein: ASSLELGPT

V gene: TRBV6-2/TRBV6-3
CDR3 protein: ASSSPPGTGRGSEKLF

V gene: TRBV11-2
CDR3 protein: ASSLTGGRMNTEAF

V gene: TRBV24-1
CDR3 protein: ATIDGTDSQETQY

V gene: TRBV25-1
CDR3 protein: ASSEGRLAGSPDTQY